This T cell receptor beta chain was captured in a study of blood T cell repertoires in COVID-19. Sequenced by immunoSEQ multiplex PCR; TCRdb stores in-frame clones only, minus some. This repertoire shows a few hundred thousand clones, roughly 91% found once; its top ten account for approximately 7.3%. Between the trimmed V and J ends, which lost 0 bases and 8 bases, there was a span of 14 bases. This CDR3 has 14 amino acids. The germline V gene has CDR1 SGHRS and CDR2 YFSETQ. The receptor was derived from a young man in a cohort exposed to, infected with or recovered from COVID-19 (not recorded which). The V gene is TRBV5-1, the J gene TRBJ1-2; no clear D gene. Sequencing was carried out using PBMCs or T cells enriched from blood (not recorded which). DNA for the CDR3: TGCGCCAGCAGCTTGGGCCCATCCGATGAGGGCTACACCTTC. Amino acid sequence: CASSLGPSDEGYTF.